The clone carrying this T cell receptor beta chain was observed a handful of times. Its antigen remains unknown. One entry per CDR3 protein, called by TCRdb with MiXCR from the reads. The repertoire holds around 770,000 distinct CDR3 sequences, with under 35% as singletons. The data stem from a study of T cell repertoires in cytomegalovirus infection. Trimming took off 6 bases at V and 3 bases at J, with 24 bases between the two ends. This CDR3 region has 18 residues. The germline CDR1 and CDR2 sequences are LNHDA and SQIVND (reference sequence). The chain combines TRBV19 with TRBJ2-1, with D unclear. The specimen comprised cultured CD8+ T cells from PBMCs, sampled from culture after CMV antigen stimulation. This receptor was obtained from a human donor in good health (CMV status not recorded). Some clones in this sample may be carry-over from other donors' samples. CDR3 coding DNA: TGTGCCAGTAGCCTTACTGTCTGGACGGTGGAACACTACAATGAGCAGTTCTTC. Translated: CASSLTVWTVEHYNEQFF.